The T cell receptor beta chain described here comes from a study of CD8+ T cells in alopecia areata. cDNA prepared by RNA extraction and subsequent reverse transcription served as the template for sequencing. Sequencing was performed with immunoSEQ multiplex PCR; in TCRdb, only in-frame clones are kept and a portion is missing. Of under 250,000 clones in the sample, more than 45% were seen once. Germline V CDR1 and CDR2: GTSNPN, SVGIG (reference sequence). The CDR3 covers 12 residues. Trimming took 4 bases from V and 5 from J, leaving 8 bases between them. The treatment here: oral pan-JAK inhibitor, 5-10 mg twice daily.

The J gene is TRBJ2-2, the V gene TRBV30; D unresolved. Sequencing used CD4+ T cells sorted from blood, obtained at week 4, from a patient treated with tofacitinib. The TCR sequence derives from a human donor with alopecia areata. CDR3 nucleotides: TGTGCCTGGACAGCAGGAACCGGGGAGCTGTTTTTT. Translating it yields CAWTAGTGELFF.